This entry lists 23 T cell receptor beta chains sequenced from one sample in a study of CD8+ T cells in alopecia areata. As to treatment: oral pan-JAK inhibitor, 5-10 mg twice daily. Specimens obtained from alopecia areata patients comprised lesional scalp punch biopsies and peripheral blood. RNA was extracted and reverse transcribed into cDNA as the sequencing template. TCRdb's copy holds only in-frame clones and misses some; the assay was immunoSEQ multiplex PCR. The table includes about 5,900 clones, roughly 67% detected once. The sample was skin, taken at week 34, from a patient treated with tofacitinib. These receptors all come from a human donor with alopecia areata.

The rearrangement uses TRBV7-3 and TRBJ2-7; a weak D match, TRBD2 (7 bases). This CDR3 region has 15 residues. Germline V gives CDR1 SGHTA, CDR2 FQGTGA. V lost 2 bases, J lost 6 bases, and 17 bases lay in between. CDR3 nucleotide sequence: TGTGCCAGCAGCTTATTCGGCGGGGGCTTACTCGAGCAGTACTTC. This codes for CASSLFGGGLLEQYF.

The rearrangement joins TRBV19 to TRBJ2-1; D remains unclear. There are 14 residues in the CDR3. Germline CDR1 is LNHDA and CDR2 is SQIVND (reference sequence). V shed 2 bases and J shed 5 bases, with 10 bases lying between them. This CDR3 reads CASSIRNLDNEQFF. The CDR3 DNA is TGTGCCAGTAGTATACGAAATCTAGACAATGAGCAGTTCTTC.

In its sample, this clone is large. The V and J genes are TRBV6-6 and TRBJ2-3; 10 bases line up with TRBD2. Trimming removed 6 bases from V and 3 bases from J; junction bases left unmatched: 9. This CDR3 region has 16 residues. Germline lookup yields CDR1 MNHNY and CDR2 SVGAGI (reference sequence). The CDR3 reads CASRRTPAGGTDTQYF. Written as DNA, the CDR3 is TGTGCCAGCAGAAGGACCCCAGCGGGAGGGACAGATACGCAGTATTTT.

The V and J genes are TRBV4-1 and TRBJ2-3, with unresolved D. In germline, CDR1 is MGHRA, CDR2 YSYEKL. V was trimmed by 8 bases and J by 2 bases, leaving 11 bases between them. The CDR3 has 13 residues. Here the CDR3 DNA reads TGCGCCAGCGGACCGTACGACACAGATACGCAGTATTTT. It encodes CASGPYDTDTQYF.

This rearrangement joins TRBV19 to TRBJ1-2; 7 positions agree with TRBD1. This CDR3 is 15 amino acids long. The junction had 15 bases not matched to a gene; V was cut back by 8 bases and J by 6 bases. CDR1 is LNHDA and CDR2 is SQIVND in the germline V gene (reference sequence). CDR3 protein: CASVHLGSTGDGYTF. CDR3 DNA: TGTGCCAGTGTCCATTTGGGGAGCACAGGGGATGGCTACACCTTC. Filled out from reference TRBV19 and TRBJ1-2, the complete variable domain reads DGGITQSPKYLFRKEGQNVTLSCEQNLNHDAMYWYRQDPGQGLRLIYYSQIVNDFQKGDIAEGYSVSREKKESFPLTVTSAQKNPTAFYLCASVHLGSTGDGYTFGSGTRLTVV.

J is TRBJ1-3 and V is TRBV10-3, with D unclear. Germline V gene lookup returns CDR1 ENHRY and CDR2 SYGVKD. CDR3 length: 15 residues. Trimming pared 3 bases from V and 0 bases from J, leaving 9 bases between. CDR3 region: CAISDGQFSGNTIYF. The CDR3 DNA reads as TGTGCCATCAGTGACGGGCAGTTCTCTGGAAACACCATATATTTT.

The chain is built from TRBV4-1 and TRBJ1-5; 8 bases fit TRBD1. Germline CDR1 reads MGHRA; CDR2 reads YSYEKL. The CDR3 is 14 amino acids. The junction had 0 bases not matched to a gene; V was cut back by 0 bases and J by 5 bases. As DNA, the CDR3 is TGCGCCAGCAGCCAAGAACAGGGGGATCAGCCCCAGCATTTT. Protein sequence: CASSQEQGDQPQHF.

The rearrangement joins TRBV2 to TRBJ2-2; D may be TRBD2 (6 bases). The V end lost 5 bases, the J end lost 3 bases, and 10 bases lay between the germline ends. The CDR3 totals 14 residues. Looked up from germline, CDR1 is SNHLY and CDR2 is FYNNEI. The CDR3 reads CASSWREDTGELFF. Here the CDR3 DNA reads TGTGCCAGCAGTTGGAGGGAGGACACCGGGGAGCTGTTTTTT.

This clone was recorded a few times. V is TRBV4-1 and J is TRBJ2-1; unclear D gene. Trimming stripped 3 bases from V and 1 base from J, with 16 bases between. This CDR3 is built from 17 residues. Germline V CDR1 and CDR2: MGHRA, YSYEKL. CDR3 nucleotide sequence: TGCGCCAGCAGCCAGTTCTTTGTTGGCGGTTCCTACAATGAGCAGTTCTTC. Protein product: CASSQFFVGGSYNEQFF.

The chain is built from TRBV7-4 and TRBJ2-5, with 8 bases aligning to TRBD2. After removal of 6 bases from V and 2 bases from J, the junction contained 8 bases not matched to a gene. In germline, CDR1 is SGHVT, CDR2 SQSDAQ. There are 15 residues in the CDR3. CDR3 in DNA: TGTGCCAGCAGTCCCGGACTAGCACGGCAAGAGACCCAGTACTTC. Translation gives CASSPGLARQETQYF.

Points on this clone: A clone one base away is much larger, so this may be a read error. Other DNA sequences in this specimen translate into the identical CDR3. The chain carries TRBV19 and TRBJ1-1; a possible D gene is TRBD1 (6 bases). This CDR3 is built from 12 residues. Germline CDR1 reads LNHDA; CDR2 reads SQIVND (reference sequence). The CDR3 DNA reads as TGCGCCAGTAGTAAGGGGGACACTGAAGCTTTCTTT. Protein: CASSKGDTEAFF.

This rearrangement joins TRBV2 to TRBJ1-6; 8 bases line up with TRBD1. Germline loops: CDR1 SNHLY, CDR2 FYNNEI. This CDR3 is 13 amino acids long. V dropped 6 bases and J dropped 8; count of bases not matched to a gene: 3. This CDR3 is CASRTGDYSPLHF. CDR3 DNA sequence: TGTGCCAGCAGGACAGGGGACTATTCACCCCTCCACTTT.

The J gene is TRBJ1-5, the V gene TRBV6-1, with D tentatively TRBD1 (5 bases). CDR3 size: 14 residues. With 4 bases removed from V and 5 bases from J, the gap between germline ends came to 12 bases. CDR1 and CDR2 from the germline V gene are MNHNS and SASEGT. CDR3 loop: CASSGRGMDQPQHF. The CDR3 coding sequence is TGTGCCAGCAGTGGTCGGGGGATGGATCAGCCCCAGCATTTT.

By share, this clone ranks as medium-sized (0.01 to 0.1%). The chain links TRBV10-3 to TRBJ1-4, with unresolved D. Germline V gene lookup returns CDR1 ENHRY and CDR2 SYGVKD. Between the trimmed V and J ends, which lost 5 bases and 8 bases, there was a span of 12 bases. The CDR3 length is 13 residues. CDR3 DNA sequence: TGTGCCATCAGTAAAGTGGTTACAGAAAAACTGTTTTTT. Translating gives CAISKVVTEKLFF.

The chain employs TRBV20-1 and TRBJ1-1; D is undetermined. The CDR3 loop spans 11 amino acids. V was cut by 0 bases and J by 6 bases, with 5 bases left in between. CDR1 DFQATT and CDR2 SNEGSKA come from the germline V gene (reference sequence). Here the CDR3 DNA reads TGCAGTGCTAGAGACGGTTCTGAAGCTTTCTTT. Translated: CSARDGSEAFF.

This chain joins TRBV11-2 and TRBJ2-1; 7 nucleotides agree with TRBD2. The CDR3 extends over 16 amino acids. The V and J ends lost 5 bases and 3 bases, in that order; junction bases with no gene match: 10. Per the germline V gene, CDR1 is SGHAT and CDR2 is FQNNGV. CDR3 nucleotide sequence: TGTGCCAGCAGCCCAACTAGGGGAGGGAGCTACAATGAGCAGTTCTTC. It translates to CASSPTRGGSYNEQFF.

This clone was seen only a few times. The chain links TRBV29-1 to TRBJ2-3, with TRBD2 matching over 10 bases. Germline CDR1 SQVTM, CDR2 ANQGSEA. The CDR3 extends over 15 amino acids. The V and J ends lost 0 bases and 4 bases, in that order; junction bases with no gene match: 4. The CDR3 nucleotides are TGCAGCGTTGAAGATCCTCTAGCGGGGGCAGATACGCAGTATTTT. Translated, it gives CSVEDPLAGADTQYF.

V usage is TRBV11-3 and J usage is TRBJ2-2, with TRBD1 matching over 9 bases. V trimming: 4 bases; J trimming: 7 bases; junction bases outside the gene matches: 10. There are 16 residues in the CDR3. CDR1 and CDR2 from the germline V gene are SGHNT and YENEEA. Here the CDR3 DNA reads TGTGCCAGCAGCTCCCGGGACAGGGACCGACGCGGGGAGCTGTTTTTT. Translated, it gives CASSSRDRDRRGELFF.

This clone turned up a few times. The rearrangement joins TRBV7-8 to TRBJ2-1; 9 nucleotides align to TRBD1. The CDR3 length is 12 residues. Trimming at V came to 8 bases and at J to 15 bases, leaving 11 bases not matched to a gene. From germline, CDR1 is SGHVS and CDR2 FQNEAQ. DNA for the CDR3: TGTGCCAGCTCAAATAGGCGGACAGGGGTGTTCTTC. Protein sequence: CASSNRRTGVFF.

The rearrangement joins TRBV7-9 to TRBJ1-1; TRBD1 matches at 8 bases. V trimming: 2 bases; J trimming: 0 bases; junction bases outside the gene matches: 5. Germline CDR1 reads SEHNR; CDR2 reads FQNEAQ (reference sequence). CDR3 length: 16 residues. CDR3 bases: TGTGCCAGCAGCTTACCAGGGGGCGTTCTGAACACTGAAGCTTTCTTT. Its translation: CASSLPGGVLNTEAFF.

The gene calls are TRBV7-6 and TRBJ2-5; D gene unclear. Near its end, the DNA agrees better with TRBJ2-7, so the J call may be wrong. Looked up from germline, CDR1 is SGHVS and CDR2 is FNYEAQ. This CDR3 spans 13 amino acids. CDR3 sequence reads: CASSLAPGYEQYF. The CDR3 DNA follows: TGTGCCAGCAGCTTAGCCCCCGGCTACGAGCAGTACTTC.

Here the CDR3 reads CASSLLQTGGYEQYF. The CDR3 DNA follows: TGTGCCAGCAGCTTACTCCAGACAGGGGGCTACGAGCAGTACTTC. The V gene is TRBV11-2, the J gene TRBJ2-7, with 9 bases lining up with TRBD1. Germline CDR1 reads SGHAT; CDR2 reads FQNNGV. The CDR3 is 15 amino acids. With V trimmed by 2 bases and J by 3 bases, 5 bases remained unmatched. The full variable domain, its missing parts supplied by reference TRBV11-2 and TRBJ2-7, is EAGVAQSPRYKIIEKRQSVAFWCNPISGHATLYWYQQILGQGPKLLIQFQNNGVVDDSQLPKDRFSAERLKGVDSTLKIQPAKLEDSAVYLCASSLLQTGGYEQYFGPGTRLTVT.

In this sample, this clone turned up a few times. The chain links TRBV10-2 to TRBJ1-2; D call uncertain. Trimming removed 1 base from V and 4 bases from J, with 10 bases in between. CDR3 length: 14 amino acids. Germline V gene sequence: CDR1 WSHSY, CDR2 SAAADI. CDR3 region: CASSELEESYGYTF. In DNA, the CDR3 is TGCGCCAGCAGTGAGTTAGAGGAATCCTATGGCTACACCTTC.